This entry describes one T cell receptor beta chain. Antigen specificity is unknown. This record belongs to a study of T cell responses to AZD1222 COVID-19 vaccine. Repertoires were generated with immunoSEQ multiplex PCR, while TCRdb's copy carries only in-frame clones and drops some. The data show around 190,000 clones, about 86% seen once. Study results and caveats: Samples come after the peak T cell response, not at day 14. Seropositive at baseline were only a handful of AZD1222 recipients. With two AZD1222 doses given, Spike-specific TCR breadth and depth both rose.

Trimming took 1 base from V and 3 from J; bases not matched to a gene: 6. The germline V gene encodes CDR1 LGHNT and CDR2 FRNRAP. CDR3 length equals 15 residues. The starting material was peripheral blood, obtained 28 days after the second AZD1222 dose. The clonotype was recovered from an adult who received the AZD1222 COVID-19 vaccine. The rearrangement joins TRBV12-5 to TRBJ2-7; TRBD1 matches 7 bases. DNA of the CDR3: TGTGCTAGTGGTTTGGCCCGGGACAGAAGCTACGAGCAGTACTTC. Amino acids: CASGLARDRSYEQYF.